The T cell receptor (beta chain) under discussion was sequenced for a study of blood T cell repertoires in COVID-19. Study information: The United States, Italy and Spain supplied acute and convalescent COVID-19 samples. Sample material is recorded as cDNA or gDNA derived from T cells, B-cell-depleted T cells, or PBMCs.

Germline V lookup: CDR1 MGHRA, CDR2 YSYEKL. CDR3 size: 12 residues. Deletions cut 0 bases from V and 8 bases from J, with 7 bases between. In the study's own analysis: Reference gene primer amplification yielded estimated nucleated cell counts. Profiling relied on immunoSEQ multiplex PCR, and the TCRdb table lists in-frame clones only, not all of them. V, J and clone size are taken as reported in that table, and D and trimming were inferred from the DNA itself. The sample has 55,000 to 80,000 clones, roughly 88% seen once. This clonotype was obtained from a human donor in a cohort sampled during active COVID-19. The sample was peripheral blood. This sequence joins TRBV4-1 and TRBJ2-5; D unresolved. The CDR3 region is CASSQDTVTQYF. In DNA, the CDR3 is TGCGCCAGCAGCCAAGATACGGTAACCCAGTACTTC.